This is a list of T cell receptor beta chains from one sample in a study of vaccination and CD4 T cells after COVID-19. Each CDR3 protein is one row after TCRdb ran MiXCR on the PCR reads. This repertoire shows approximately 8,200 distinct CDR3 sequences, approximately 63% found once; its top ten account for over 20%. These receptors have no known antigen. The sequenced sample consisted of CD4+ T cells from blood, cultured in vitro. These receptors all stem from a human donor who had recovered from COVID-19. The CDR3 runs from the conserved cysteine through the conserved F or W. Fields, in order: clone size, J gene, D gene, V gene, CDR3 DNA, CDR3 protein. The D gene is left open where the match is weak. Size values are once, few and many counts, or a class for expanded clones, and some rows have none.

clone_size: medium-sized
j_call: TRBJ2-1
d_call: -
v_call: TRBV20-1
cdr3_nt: TGCAGTGCTAGGAGAAGGGTATACAATGAGCAGTTCTTC
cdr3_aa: CSARRRVYNEQFF

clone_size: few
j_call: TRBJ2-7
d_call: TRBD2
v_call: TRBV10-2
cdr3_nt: TGCGCCAGCAGCGCGACTAGCGGCTCCTACGAGCAGTACTTC
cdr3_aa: CASSATSGSYEQYF

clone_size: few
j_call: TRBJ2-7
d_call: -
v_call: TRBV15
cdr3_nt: TGTGCCACCAGCAGAGCGATTGGCGAGCAGTACTTC
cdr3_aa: CATSRAIGEQYF

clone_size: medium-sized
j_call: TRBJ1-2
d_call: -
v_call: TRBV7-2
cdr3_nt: TGTGCCAGCTTATACAGTATCGGGAGCGGCTATGGCTACACCTTC
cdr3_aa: CASLYSIGSGYGYTF

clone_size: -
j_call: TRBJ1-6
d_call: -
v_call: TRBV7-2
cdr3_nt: TGTGCCAGCAGCTTGAGGGCTTGGGATAATTCACCCCTCCACTTT
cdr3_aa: CASSLRAWDNSPLHF

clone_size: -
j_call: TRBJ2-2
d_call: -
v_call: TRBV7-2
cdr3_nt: TGTGCCAGCAGCCCCTATAACACCGGGGAGCTGTTTTTT
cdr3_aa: CASSPYNTGELFF

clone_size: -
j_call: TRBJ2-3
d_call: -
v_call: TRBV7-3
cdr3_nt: TGTGCCAGCAGCTTAGGCGCCAGCACAGATACGCAGTATTTT
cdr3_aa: CASSLGASTDTQYF

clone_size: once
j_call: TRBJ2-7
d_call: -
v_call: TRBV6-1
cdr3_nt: TGTGCCAGCAGCAACGGACAGAGCGCCCACGAGCAGTACTTC
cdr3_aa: CASSNGQSAHEQYF

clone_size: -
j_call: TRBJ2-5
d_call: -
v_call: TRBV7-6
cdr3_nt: TGTGCCAGCAGCTTCAGTGCGGAGACCCAGTACTTC
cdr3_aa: CASSFSAETQYF

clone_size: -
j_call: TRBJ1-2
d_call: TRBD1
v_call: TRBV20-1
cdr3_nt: TGCAGTGCAAGAGGTATGGACAGGGGGCTCGGCTATGGCTACACCTTC
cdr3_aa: CSARGMDRGLGYGYTF